Sequencing of this T cell receptor beta chain was carried out in a study of identical twins. Whole-study results and caveats: Insertion counts were lower in abundant cord blood beta clonotypes, a trend that memory repertoires did not show.

This clonotype was picked up a small number of times. The target antigen is unknown. Germline lookup yields CDR1 LNHNV and CDR2 YYDKDF (reference sequence). CDR3 length: 17 amino acids. Trimming took off 2 bases at V and 3 bases at J, with 16 bases between the two ends. A universal primer site was incorporated via template switching, and the cDNA contained unique molecular identifiers. TCRdb re-called the 5' RACE reads with MiXCR, one entry per CDR3 protein. The data show roughly 750,000 distinct CDR3 sequences, approximately 21% seen once. The sample also formed part of further work on T cells expressing NK-cell markers. That report notes: Leadership of the CD3+CD56-NKG2C+ fraction also belonged to these clonotypes in a few donors.

The clonotype comes from a woman between 18 and 29 years old in good health. The chain uses TRBV15 and TRBJ2-2, with no clear D. The sequencing sample was made of PBMCs. Here the CDR3 DNA reads TGTGCCACCAGCAGACCAAGAGGTCAAGGTGACACCGGGGAGCTGTTTTTT. Its protein is CATSRPRGQGDTGELFF.